The clone carrying this TCR beta chain was counted a single time. This record comes from a study of T cell changes during pregnancy in multiple sclerosis. The CDR3 length is 14 residues. Germline CDR1 MNHNY, CDR2 SVGAGI (reference sequence). Trimming removed 10 bases from V and 2 bases from J; junction bases left unmatched: 7. TCRdb's copy holds only in-frame clones and misses some; the assay was immunoSEQ multiplex PCR. The repertoire has under 65,000 clones, over 80% of them found once; the top ten carry about 0.6%. The rearrangement joins TRBV6-6 to TRBJ2-2; TRBD1 matches at 7 bases. The sequence derives from a female donor with multiple sclerosis, enrolled in a pregnancy study. The source material was CD4+ T cells from peripheral blood mononuclear cells, sampled after pregnancy. CDR3: CAIPGQTNTGELFF. The CDR3 DNA is TGTGCCATACCGGGACAGACAAACACCGGGGAGCTGTTTTTT.